This T cell receptor (beta chain) was recorded in a study of OX40 agonist ivuxolimab in advanced cancers. About the research overall: Earlier anti-PD-1, anti-PD-L1 or anti-CTLA-4 therapy was permitted; around 40% had received some. A partial response was reached by three patients: one with hepatocellular carcinoma and two with cutaneous melanoma.

Produced via immunoSEQ multiplex PCR; TCRdb's table is partial and in-frame only. Of fewer than 85,000 clones listed, more than 90% were seen once; the top ten hold 0.37%. This clone was counted only a few times. On cycle 4 day 1 and cycle 7 day 1, as well as at baseline, blood was sampled. The material was CD4+ or CD8+ T cells sorted from blood, obtained in a trial of the OX40 agonist ivuxolimab. This clonotype was obtained from an adult with an advanced solid tumor such as melanoma, head and neck, liver or kidney cancer.

The CDR3 loop is CAISESGGTPTQYF. Written as DNA, the CDR3 is TGTGCCATCAGTGAGTCTGGAGGGACCCCTACGCAGTATTTT. V is TRBV10-3 and J is TRBJ2-3, with D possibly matching TRBD2 (6 bases). This CDR3 region has 14 residues. V lost 0 bases and J 8 bases, leaving 12 bases between the germline ends. The germline CDR1 and CDR2 sequences are ENHRY and SYGVKD.